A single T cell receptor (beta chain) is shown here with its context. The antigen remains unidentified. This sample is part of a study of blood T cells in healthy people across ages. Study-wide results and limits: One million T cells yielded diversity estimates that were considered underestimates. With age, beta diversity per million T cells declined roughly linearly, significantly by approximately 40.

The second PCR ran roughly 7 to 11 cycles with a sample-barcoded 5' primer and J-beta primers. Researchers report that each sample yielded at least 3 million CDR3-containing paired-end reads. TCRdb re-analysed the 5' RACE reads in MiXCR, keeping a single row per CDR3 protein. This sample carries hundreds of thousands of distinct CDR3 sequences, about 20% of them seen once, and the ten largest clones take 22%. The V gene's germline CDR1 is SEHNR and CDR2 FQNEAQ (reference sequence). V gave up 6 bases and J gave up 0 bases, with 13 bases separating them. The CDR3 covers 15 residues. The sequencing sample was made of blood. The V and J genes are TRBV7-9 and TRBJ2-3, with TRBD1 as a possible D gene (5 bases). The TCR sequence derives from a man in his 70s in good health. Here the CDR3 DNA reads TGTGCCAGCAGTTACTCGCCAGGGAGCACAGATACGCAGTATTTT. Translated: CASSYSPGSTDTQYF.